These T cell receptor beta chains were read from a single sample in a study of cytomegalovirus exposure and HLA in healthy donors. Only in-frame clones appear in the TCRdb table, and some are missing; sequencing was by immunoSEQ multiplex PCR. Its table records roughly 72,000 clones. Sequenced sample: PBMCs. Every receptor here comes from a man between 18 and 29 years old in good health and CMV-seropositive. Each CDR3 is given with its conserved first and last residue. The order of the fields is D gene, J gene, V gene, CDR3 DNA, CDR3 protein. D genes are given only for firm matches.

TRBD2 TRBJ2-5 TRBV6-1 TGTGCCAGCAGTGTAGGGACTAGCGGGAGTTGGGAGACCCAGTACTTC CASSVGTSGSWETQYF
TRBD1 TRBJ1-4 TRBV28 TGTGCCAGCAGTTTAAGGGACAGCGGTGGTGAAAAACTGTTTTTT CASSLRDSGGEKLFF
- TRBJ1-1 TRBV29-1 TGCAGCGCGCTGTGGGGCGCTGAAGCTTTCTTT CSALWGAEAFF
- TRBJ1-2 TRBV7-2 TGTGCCAGCAGCTTACCAGAGCATCCAGACCGACTCCCCTTC CASSLPEHPDRLPF
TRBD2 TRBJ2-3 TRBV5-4 TGTGCCAGCAGCCCAGGGACTAGCGGGGGCACAGATACGCAGTATTTT CASSPGTSGGTDTQYF
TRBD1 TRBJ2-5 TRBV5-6 TGTGCCAGCAGCTTGGACGGGACAGGGGGCCAAGAGACCCAGTACTTC CASSLDGTGGQETQYF
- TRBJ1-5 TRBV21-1 TGTGCCAGCAGCATAAAGAGGAATCAGCCCCAGCATTTT CASSIKRNQPQHF
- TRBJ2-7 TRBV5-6 TGTGCCAGCAGCCCCGGAATTGGGGGGTCCTACGAGCAGTACTTC CASSPGIGGSYEQYF
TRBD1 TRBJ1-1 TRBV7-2 TGTGCCAGCAGCTTCCGACAGGGGAACACTGAAGCTTTCTTT CASSFRQGNTEAFF
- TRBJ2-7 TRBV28 TGTGCCAGTCCACCAAGTCGACTATCTTCCTACGAGCAGTACTTC CASPPSRLSSYEQYF
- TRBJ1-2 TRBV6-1 TGTGCCAGCCTAGAATGGACAGCTAACTATGGCTACACCTTC CASLEWTANYGYTF
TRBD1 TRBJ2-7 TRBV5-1 TGCGCCAGCAGCTTGGACGTCGACAGGGCTTTGGGGGAGCAGTACTTC CASSLDVDRALGEQYF
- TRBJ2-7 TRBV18 TGTGCCAGCTCACCACCGGCAGGGTACGAGCAGTACTTC CASSPPAGYEQYF
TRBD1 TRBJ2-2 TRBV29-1 TGCAGCGTTGAAGATCCGGACAGGGGGTTTAACACCGGGGAGCTGTTTTTT CSVEDPDRGFNTGELFF
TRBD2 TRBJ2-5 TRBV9 TGTGCCAGCAGCTCCCACGGGGGGATCGAGACCCAGTACTTC CASSSHGGIETQYF
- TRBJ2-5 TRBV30 TGTGCCTGGAGGTCCCTACGGGACATCAAAGAGACCCAGTACTTC CAWRSLRDIKETQYF
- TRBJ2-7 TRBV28 TGTGCCAGCAGTTTGGCAGGGTCCTACGAGCAGTACTTC CASSLAGSYEQYF
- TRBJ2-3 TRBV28 TGTGCCAGCAGTTTAATTCTCCTTCCAGATACGCAGTATTTT CASSLILLPDTQYF
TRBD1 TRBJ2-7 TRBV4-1 TGCGCCAGCAGCCTTCAGGGACAGGGCTACGAGCAGTACTTC CASSLQGQGYEQYF
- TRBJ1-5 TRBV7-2 TGTGCCAGCAGTTGGAGCAGTGGTAACAATCAGCCCCAGCATTTT CASSWSSGNNQPQHF
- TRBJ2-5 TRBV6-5 TGTGCCAGCAGTTCTCCGGGACTCCCCATTGAGACCCAGTACTTC CASSSPGLPIETQYF
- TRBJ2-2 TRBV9 TGTGCCAGCAGACAGGGCTGGACCGGGGAGCTGTTTTTT CASRQGWTGELFF
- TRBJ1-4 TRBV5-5 TGTGCCAGCAGCTGGGCTTTGGAGGGAGGGCGGAATGAAAAACTGTTTTTT CASSWALEGGRNEKLFF
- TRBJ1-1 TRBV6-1 TGTGCCAGCAGGGGGGGTGGTAATGAAGCTTTCTTT CASRGGGNEAFF
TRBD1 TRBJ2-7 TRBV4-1 TGCGCCAGCAGCCAAGGGGACAGGTCCTACGAGCAGTACTTC CASSQGDRSYEQYF
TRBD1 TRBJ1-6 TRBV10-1 TGCGCCGCCTGGGACAGGGAAGAGTGCTATGTTAATTCACCCCTCCACTTT CAAWDREECYVNSPLHF
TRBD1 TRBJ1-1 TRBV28 TGTGCCAGCAGGCTGACAGGGGGCCGTTCGTTAGCTTTCTTT CASRLTGGRSLAFF
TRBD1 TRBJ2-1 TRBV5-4 TGTGCCAGTCGGCCGAGTGGGGACAGGGGTTGGCGAGAGCAGTTCTTC CASRPSGDRGWREQFF
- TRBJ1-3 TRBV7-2 TGTGCCAGCAGCCTGACAGTGAGCTCTGGAAACACCATATATTTT CASSLTVSSGNTIYF
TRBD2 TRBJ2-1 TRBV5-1 TGCGCCAGCAGCTTGTTCAGCGGGGGGTACTACAATGAGCAGTTCTTC CASSLFSGGYYNEQFF
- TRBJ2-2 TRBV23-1 TGCGCCAGCAGTCTTACTCCTAGGACAGTCACGAACACCGGGGAGCTGTTTTTT CASSLTPRTVTNTGELFF
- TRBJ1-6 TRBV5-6 TGTGCCAGCAGACGGACAGATAATAATTCACCCCTCCACTTT CASRRTDNNSPLHF
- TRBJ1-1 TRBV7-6 TGTGCCAGCAGCTTAGGGCCCCCGGGGGTTGGTACTGAAGCTTTCTTT CASSLGPPGVGTEAFF
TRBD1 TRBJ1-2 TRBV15 TGTGCCACCAGCAGAGGGGGGACAGGGGGACTGCACTATGGCTACACCTTC CATSRGGTGGLHYGYTF
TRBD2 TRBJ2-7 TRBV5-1 TGCGCCAGCAGCCCCCGCACTAGCGGGATCTACGAGCAGTACTTC CASSPRTSGIYEQYF
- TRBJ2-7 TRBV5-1 TGCGCCAGCAGCTTGGGGCAGGGAGGCGACGAGCAGTACTTC CASSLGQGGDEQYF
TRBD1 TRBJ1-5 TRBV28 TGTGCCAGCAGTTTCCGACAGGGGGCCCAGCATTTT CASSFRQGAQHF
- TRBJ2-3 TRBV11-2 TGTGCCAGCAGCTCACCGGGTGTGGATACGCAGTATTTT CASSSPGVDTQYF
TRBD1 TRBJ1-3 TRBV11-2 TGTGCCAGCAGCTCCGACAGGGCTGGAAACACCATATATTTT CASSSDRAGNTIYF
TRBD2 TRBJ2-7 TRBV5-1 TGCGCCAGCAGCTTGCTTAGCGGGGGGGACTACGAGCAGTACTTC CASSLLSGGDYEQYF
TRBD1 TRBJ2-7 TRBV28 TGTGCCAGCAGTTATAGGCCCGGACAGGGGTCCCACGAGCAGTACTTC CASSYRPGQGSHEQYF
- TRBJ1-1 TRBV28 TGTGCCAGCAGTTTAACCAGAGAAGCTTTCTTT CASSLTREAFF
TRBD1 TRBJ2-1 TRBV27 TGTGCCAGCAGTTTAAGGGGACAGGGCAATGAGCAGTTCTTC CASSLRGQGNEQFF
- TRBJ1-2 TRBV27 TGTGCCAGCAGTTTGGGGAACAGGGACTATGGCTACACCTTC CASSLGNRDYGYTF
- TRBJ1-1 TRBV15 TGTGCCACCAGCAGAGATTTGACAGGAGCAATGTTGTTT CATSRDLTGAMLF
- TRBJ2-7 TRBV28 TGTGCCAGCCAGGGGTCGTCCTACGAGCAGTACTTC CASQGSSYEQYF